A selection of T cell receptor beta chains follows, all from one sample in a study of blood T cells in healthy people across ages. MiXCR, run by TCRdb on the 5' RACE reads, gives a single entry per CDR3 protein. The table has roughly 1.9 million distinct CDR3 sequences, more than 35% seen once. What was sequenced was blood. All receptors derive from a human donor in good health. Each CDR3 is given with its conserved first and last residue. A D gene is named only where the DNA matches it firmly. Size values are once, few and many counts, or a class for expanded clones, and some rows have none.

CDR3nt: TGTGCCAGCAGTCTATTCTACCCGGGTACGATGGATGAGCAGTTCTTC
CDR3aa: CASSLFYPGTMDEQFF
abundance: few
d_gene: -
v_gene: TRBV7-2
j_gene: TRBJ2-1

CDR3nt: TGCGCCAGCAGCCAAGGATTGCGAGACCACCCTTGGTTC
CDR3aa: CASSQGLRDHPWF
abundance: -
d_gene: -
v_gene: TRBV4-3
j_gene: TRBJ2-7

CDR3nt: TGTGCCAGCAGCGCCCGGGACACCCATGGCTACACCTTC
CDR3aa: CASSARDTHGYTF
abundance: -
d_gene: -
v_gene: TRBV9
j_gene: TRBJ1-2

CDR3nt: TGTGCCAGCAGGGGGGGTGTAATCACTGAAGCTTTCTTT
CDR3aa: CASRGGVITEAFF
abundance: -
d_gene: -
v_gene: TRBV28
j_gene: TRBJ1-1

CDR3nt: TGTGCCAGCAGCTCACCAGCGAGGGGCTACGAGCAGTACTTC
CDR3aa: CASSSPARGYEQYF
abundance: few
d_gene: -
v_gene: TRBV7-2
j_gene: TRBJ2-7

CDR3nt: TGTGCCAGCAGCTTAGGACTAGCGGGGATATACGAGCAGTACTTC
CDR3aa: CASSLGLAGIYEQYF
abundance: -
d_gene: TRBD2
v_gene: TRBV7-6
j_gene: TRBJ2-7

CDR3nt: TGCAGTGCTCTGGAGGGGGTTCACAAAGGATCTGGCAGATCCACAGATACGCAGTATTTT
CDR3aa: CSALEGVHKGSGRSTDTQYF
abundance: -
d_gene: -
v_gene: TRBV20-1
j_gene: TRBJ2-3

CDR3nt: TGTGCCAGCAGCTTAGCCTCTTGGCTAGGTACAGATACGCAGTATTTT
CDR3aa: CASSLASWLGTDTQYF
abundance: -
d_gene: -
v_gene: TRBV7-2
j_gene: TRBJ2-3

CDR3nt: TGCAGCGGGGGACAGGGGGGGTTGAACACTGAAGCTTTCTTT
CDR3aa: CSGGQGGLNTEAFF
abundance: -
d_gene: TRBD1
v_gene: TRBV29-1
j_gene: TRBJ1-1

CDR3nt: TGCAGTGCTGAGACAGATCTCTACGAGCAGTACTTC
CDR3aa: CSAETDLYEQYF
abundance: few
d_gene: -
v_gene: TRBV20-1
j_gene: TRBJ2-7

CDR3nt: TGTTCCAGCAGTCTTAGCGGGGGGTCCTACAATGAGCAGTTCTTC
CDR3aa: CSSSLSGGSYNEQFF
abundance: -
d_gene: TRBD2
v_gene: TRBV7-9
j_gene: TRBJ2-1

CDR3nt: TGTGCCAGCAGCCCTATCCACGGCGATCCGCAGTTCTTC
CDR3aa: CASSPIHGDPQFF
abundance: -
d_gene: -
v_gene: TRBV7-3
j_gene: TRBJ2-1

CDR3nt: TGTGCCACCAGTCCGGGCTCTGGGGCCAACGTCCTGACTTTC
CDR3aa: CATSPGSGANVLTF
abundance: few
d_gene: -
v_gene: TRBV15
j_gene: TRBJ2-6

CDR3nt: TGCGCCAGCAGTGAGGCCGGGGAGCGGTTTTTT
CDR3aa: CASSEAGERFF
abundance: once
d_gene: -
v_gene: TRBV5-1
j_gene: TRBJ2-2

CDR3nt: TGTGCCATCAGTGATAACAGGGAAGGAGAGACCCAGTTCTTC
CDR3aa: CAISDNREGETQFF
abundance: -
d_gene: -
v_gene: TRBV10-3
j_gene: TRBJ2-1